These T cell receptor beta chains were read from a single sample in a study of blood T cell repertoires in COVID-19. Clones were sequenced by immunoSEQ multiplex PCR, and TCRdb holds only the in-frame ones, with some missing. Among 290,000 or so clones listed, around 87% were seen once. The material sequenced was PBMCs or T cells enriched from blood (not recorded which). Receptors were obtained from a young woman with acute COVID-19. CDR3s include the opening cysteine and the closing phenylalanine or tryptophan. D genes are given only for firm matches. Expanded clones are given a class, and other clones once, few, many or no size at all.

>TRBD1|TRBJ2-2|few|TRBV18
TGTGCCAGCCGGGACAGGGCGAACACCGGGGAGCTGTTTTTT
CASRDRANTGELFF
>TRBD1|TRBJ1-6|NA|TRBV27
TGTGCCAGCAGTTATCAGGGGGCCTATTCACCCCTCCACTTT
CASSYQGAYSPLHF
>TRBD1|TRBJ1-5|NA|TRBV28
TGTGCCACCGTCTTTTCCCGGACAGGGGCGGATCAGCCCCAGCATTTT
CATVFSRTGADQPQHF
>TRBD1|TRBJ2-7|NA|TRBV3-1/TRBV3-2
TGTGCCAGCAGCCCCACAGGGGGGCCCTACGAGCAGTACTTC
CASSPTGGPYEQYF
>TRBD2|TRBJ2-3|NA|TRBV3-1/TRBV3-2
TGTGCCAGCAGCCGTGGACTAGCGGGAGGGCCCACAGATACGCAGTATTTT
CASSRGLAGGPTDTQYF
>TRBD2|TRBJ2-1|NA|TRBV7-2
TGTGCCAGCAGCTTAGTGTCTATAGCGGGGGGTTACAATGAGCAGTTCTTC
CASSLVSIAGGYNEQFF
>NA|TRBJ1-1|once|TRBV19
TGTGCCAGTACTCCCCGGGTGAAGATGAACACTGAAGCTTTCTTT
CASTPRVKMNTEAFF
>NA|TRBJ1-1|NA|TRBV29-1
TGCAGCGCTCAGCCGGGGTGGGACACTGAAGCTTTCTTT
CSAQPGWDTEAFF
>TRBD2|TRBJ2-5|NA|TRBV4-2
TGTGCCAGCAGAACCGGGACTAGCGGAGGAGGGGAAGAGACCCAGTACTTC
CASRTGTSGGGEETQYF
>NA|TRBJ1-2|NA|TRBV21-1
TGTGCCAGCAGCGGGAACAGGGAAGGCTACACCTTC
CASSGNREGYTF
>TRBD1|TRBJ1-1|NA|TRBV9
TGTGCCAGCAGCCCAAGGGGGGACAGGGCGTACACTGAAGCTTTCTTT
CASSPRGDRAYTEAFF
>TRBD1|TRBJ2-7|few|TRBV28
TGTGCCAGCTTCCTCCGGGACAGATCATACGAGCAGTACTTC
CASFLRDRSYEQYF
>NA|TRBJ2-3|NA|TRBV7-3
TGTGCCAGCAGCTTGCGCGAGAATGGAGATACGCAGTATTTT
CASSLRENGDTQYF
>NA|TRBJ1-4|NA|TRBV9
TGTGCCAGCAGCGTAGTTCCGGGAGGGGACGAAAAACTGTTTTTT
CASSVVPGGDEKLFF
>TRBD1|TRBJ1-2|NA|TRBV29-1
TGCAGCGTTGAAGATCGTCGGGCAGGGGGCTTCTATGGCTACACCTTC
CSVEDRRAGGFYGYTF
>NA|TRBJ2-1|NA|TRBV14
TGTGCCAGCAGCCAAGACTTGTTCTACAATGAGCAGTTCTTC
CASSQDLFYNEQFF
>NA|TRBJ2-2|NA|TRBV27
TGTGCCAGCAGTTTAATGGGCGGGGCCGGGGAGCTGTTTTTT
CASSLMGGAGELFF
>TRBD1|TRBJ1-2|NA|TRBV6-5
TGTGCCAGCAGTTGGGGGGACAGGAGTTACGGCTACACCTTC
CASSWGDRSYGYTF
>NA|TRBJ2-5|NA|TRBV9
TGTGCCAGCAGCGTAGACCCGCGGCAAGAGACCCAGTACTTC
CASSVDPRQETQYF
>TRBD2|TRBJ2-3|NA|TRBV28
TGTGCCAGCAGCGTCGCGGGAGGAGCCAGCACAGATACGCAGTATTTT
CASSVAGGASTDTQYF
>NA|TRBJ1-6|NA|TRBV14
TGTGCCAGCAGCCGGGGGGATTGGAGTTCACCCCTCCACTTT
CASSRGDWSSPLHF
>NA|TRBJ1-1|NA|TRBV6-1
TGTGCCAGCAGTGAAGCCTCCGGCGGGGTGCGGCGGACTGAAGCTTTCTTT
CASSEASGGVRRTEAFF
>TRBD1|TRBJ2-2|once|TRBV6-5
TGTGCCAGCGGGGACAGGGGGCACCCAATTAAGAAGCTGTTTTTT
CASGDRGHPIKKLFF
>NA|TRBJ1-1|NA|TRBV30
TGTGCCTGGGAGACAGGCCGCAGAAACACTGAAGCTTTCTTT
CAWETGRRNTEAFF
>NA|TRBJ1-2|NA|TRBV28
TGTGCCAGCATTTCAGGGAAGGGCTATGGCTACACCTTC
CASISGKGYGYTF
>TRBD1|TRBJ1-5|NA|TRBV11-2
TGTGCCAGCAGCTTAGGACAGGGGGTATATCAGCCCCAGCATTTT
CASSLGQGVYQPQHF
>TRBD1|TRBJ2-7|NA|TRBV24-1
TGTGCCACCAGTGATTTCCGGACAGGGCCCGAGCAGTACTTC
CATSDFRTGPEQYF
>NA|TRBJ1-2|NA|TRBV28
TGTGCCAGCAGCGGAGGACCGCTCTATGGCTACACCTTC
CASSGGPLYGYTF
>NA|TRBJ2-2|NA|TRBV3-1/TRBV3-2
TGTGCCAGCAGCCTTACCGCGGGCGCCGGGGAGCTGTTTTTT
CASSLTAGAGELFF
>TRBD1|TRBJ1-3|NA|TRBV19
TGTGCCAGTAAACCGGGACAGGGGACAAACACCATATATTTT
CASKPGQGTNTIYF
>NA|TRBJ2-7|NA|TRBV23-1
TGCGCCAGCAGTCGGCCGGGGGCCTACGAGCAGTACTTC
CASSRPGAYEQYF
>NA|TRBJ2-7|NA|TRBV18
TGTGCCAGCTCACCAAGGGACTTCTCCTACGAGCAGTACTTC
CASSPRDFSYEQYF
>TRBD2|TRBJ2-3|NA|TRBV19
TGTGCCAGTAGTGTTAGCGGGCAAAATTACATTTCAGATACGCAGTATTTT
CASSVSGQNYISDTQYF
>TRBD2|TRBJ2-2|NA|TRBV10-3
TGTGCCATCGTGAAGACTAGCGGGGTGAACACCGGGGAGCTGTTTTTT
CAIVKTSGVNTGELFF
>TRBD1|TRBJ1-2|NA|TRBV24-1
TGTGCCACCAGTGGCGCTCAGGGGGCGGATGGCTACACCTTC
CATSGAQGADGYTF
>NA|TRBJ2-3|NA|TRBV9
TGTGCCAGCAGCGTAAACAGCTACACAGATACGCAGTATTTT
CASSVNSYTDTQYF
>TRBD1|TRBJ2-7|NA|TRBV7-2
TGTGCCAGCAGCCCTGGGGCCGGGACAGGGTATCACGAGCAGTACTTC
CASSPGAGTGYHEQYF
>NA|TRBJ2-7|once|TRBV19
TGTGCCAGTAGTATATCCGCAGGGGCCGGCTACGAGCAGTACTTC
CASSISAGAGYEQYF
>TRBD2|TRBJ2-1|NA|TRBV15
TGTGCCACCAGCAGAGAAGCTAGCGGATCCTACAATGAGCAGTTCTTC
CATSREASGSYNEQFF
>TRBD2|TRBJ2-4|NA|TRBV4-2
TGTGCCAGCAGCCAAGAGTTAGCGGGAGGAGACATTCAGTACTTC
CASSQELAGGDIQYF
>TRBD1|TRBJ1-3|once|TRBV18
TGTGCCAGCTCCCAGGGACAGGGAGACGGAAACACCATATATTTT
CASSQGQGDGNTIYF
>NA|TRBJ1-1|NA|TRBV9
TGTGCCAGCAGCGTAGAAGGGGAAGGTGAAGCTTTCTTT
CASSVEGEGEAFF